This TCR beta chain was identified during a study of blood T cell repertoires in COVID-19. Study summary: The analysed material was cDNA or gDNA that came from T cells, B-cell-depleted T cells, or PBMCs.

This clone was observed a single time. Germline lookup yields CDR1 SGHRS and CDR2 YFSETQ. This CDR3 has 15 residues. The junction had 4 bases not matched to a gene; V was cut back by 0 bases and J by 3 bases. As originally analysed: Scientists estimated how many nucleated cells there were by amplifying reference gene primers. Sequencing was performed with immunoSEQ multiplex PCR; in TCRdb, only in-frame clones are kept and a portion is missing. That table gives V, J and clone size, and the DNA gave D and trimming. The repertoire holds about 200,000 clones, with 89% as singletons. The chain employs TRBV5-1 and TRBJ2-7; 9 bases agree with TRBD1. The TCR was taken from a man aged 40-49 years with acute or convalescent COVID-19. The sequencing sample was made of peripheral blood. This chain's CDR3 is CASSLVGTGNYEQYF. The DNA for the CDR3 is TGCGCCAGCAGCTTGGTGGGGACAGGGAACTACGAGCAGTACTTC.